Listed below are T cell receptor beta chains from one sample, sequenced in a study of OX40 agonist ivuxolimab in advanced cancers. The data were produced by immunoSEQ multiplex PCR, yet TCRdb's version contains in-frame clones alone and is incomplete. The sample shows tens of thousands of clones, roughly 90% of them seen only once. The sample here was CD4+ or CD8+ T cells sorted from blood, taken in a trial of the OX40 agonist ivuxolimab. Source of these receptors: an adult with an advanced solid tumor such as melanoma, head and neck, liver or kidney cancer. The CDR3 runs from the conserved cysteine through the conserved F or W. The order of the fields is CDR3 length, J gene, V gene, CDR3 protein.

>13|TRBJ1-5|TRBV27
CASSLQGRQPQHF
>14|TRBJ2-2|TRBV10-2
CASRGTVPTGELFF
>16|TRBJ2-1|TRBV5-1
CASRERPEIRYNEQFF
>14|TRBJ2-5|TRBV18
CASSPPQGSETQYF
>16|TRBJ2-2|TRBV6-5
CASSYQFRGRAGELFF
>14|TRBJ2-5|TRBV11-2
CASSLELAVGTQYF
>12|TRBJ2-7|TRBV30
CAWSRGPIEQYF
>15|TRBJ2-7|TRBV11-2
CASSERRGGPYEQYF
>16|TRBJ2-3|TRBV7-8
CASRPRDSIFTDTQYF
>13|TRBJ1-4|TRBV19
CASNKPPSEKLFF